Listed below are T cell receptor beta chains from one sample, sequenced in a study of CD8 T cell repertoires and HIV-1 epitope variants. The data were produced by immunoSEQ multiplex PCR, yet TCRdb's version contains in-frame clones alone and is incomplete. The sample lists under 5,000 clones, roughly two thirds occurring once. No antigen is known for these receptors. Sequenced input: cultured CD8+ T cells derived from PBMCs. All receptors derive from a male donor with HIV. Each CDR3 is given with its conserved first and last residue. D genes are given only for firm matches. Clone sizes are given selectively: once, few, many, or a class where the clone is expanded.

size,D,J,V,DNA,CDR3
NA,NA,TRBJ1-3,TRBV4-1,TGCGCCAGCAGCCAGTTAGGTTCTGGAAACACCATATATTTT,CASSQLGSGNTIYF
NA,NA,TRBJ1-5,TRBV28,TGTGCCAGCAGTTCACAGGGTAGCAATCAGCCCCAGCATTTT,CASSSQGSNQPQHF
once,TRBD2,TRBJ2-7,TRBV11-3,TGTGCCAGCAGCTTAGGACTAGCGGGCCGCACTGACTACGAGCAGTACTTC,CASSLGLAGRTDYEQYF
once,NA,TRBJ1-1,TRBV29-1,TGCAGCGTTGAAAAGGGGCTGAACACTGAAGCTTTCTTT,CSVEKGLNTEAFF
NA,TRBD2,TRBJ2-1,TRBV5-8,TGTGCCAGCAGCGGAGCGGGGGTTGTAAATGAGCAGTTCTTC,CASSGAGVVNEQFF
few,TRBD2,TRBJ2-3,TRBV7-6,TGTGCCAGCAGCTTAGCCCCTAGCGGGGTGACTAGCACAGATACGCAGTATTTT,CASSLAPSGVTSTDTQYF
NA,NA,TRBJ2-7,TRBV4-3,TGCGCCAGCAGCCAAGTACGGTCAGGGTCCGACGAGCAGTACTTC,CASSQVRSGSDEQYF
few,NA,TRBJ1-1,TRBV4-3,TGCGCCAGCAGCCGACAACAGGGTGGCGCTGAAGCTTTCTTT,CASSRQQGGAEAFF
NA,TRBD2,TRBJ2-1,TRBV19,TGTGCCAGTACCCCTTTAGCTAGCGGGAGTAATGAGCAGTTCTTC,CASTPLASGSNEQFF
NA,TRBD2,TRBJ2-7,TRBV7-2,TGTGCCAGCAGCGTAGCGGGAGGGGAACCCTACGAGCAGTACTTC,CASSVAGGEPYEQYF
few,NA,TRBJ1-5,TRBV19,TGTGCCAGTAGTACTCCGACAGGATCCTCAAAATATCAGCCCCAGCATTTT,CASSTPTGSSKYQPQHF
few,NA,TRBJ1-5,TRBV28,TGTGCCAGCAGTTTACGTATTCTGGCAGGGGATCAGCCCCAGCATTTT,CASSLRILAGDQPQHF
NA,TRBD1,TRBJ1-5,TRBV19,TGTGCCAGTAGTATTACAGGGGAGGATCAGCCCCAGCATTTT,CASSITGEDQPQHF
NA,NA,TRBJ1-2,TRBV5-6,TGTGCCAGCAGCTTGGGGCAGGGGCTGATACGCTACACCTTC,CASSLGQGLIRYTF
NA,TRBD2,TRBJ2-2,TRBV29-1,TGCAGCGTCGTGGGACTAGCGGGAGTCACCGGGGAGCTGTTTTTT,CSVVGLAGVTGELFF
NA,TRBD2,TRBJ2-1,TRBV27,TGTGCCAGCAGTGAACTAGCGGGAGTCAACAATGAGCAGTTCTTC,CASSELAGVNNEQFF
NA,TRBD1,TRBJ2-7,TRBV28,TGTGCCAGCAGCCAATCCCGGGACAGGCGTACCTACGAGCAGTACTTC,CASSQSRDRRTYEQYF
NA,NA,TRBJ1-4,TRBV6-5,TGTGCCAGCACCCATCGGGGCGCGGCTAATGAAAAACTGTTTTTT,CASTHRGAANEKLFF
NA,TRBD1,TRBJ2-5,TRBV6-5,TGTGCCAGCAGTAATACAGGGGGGCGAGAGACCCAGTACTTC,CASSNTGGRETQYF
NA,NA,TRBJ1-1,TRBV19,TGTGCCAGTAGTATAGACGTTACCGGGACAATGAACACTGAAGCTTTCTTT,CASSIDVTGTMNTEAFF
NA,TRBD2,TRBJ2-1,TRBV28,TGTGCCACTAAGCGGGAGGTTAGCTCCTACAATGAGCAGTTCTTC,CATKREVSSYNEQFF
few,TRBD2,TRBJ2-1,TRBV30,TGTGCCTGGAGTACTACTAGCGGGGGCTACAATGAGCAGTTCTTC,CAWSTTSGGYNEQFF
few,TRBD1,TRBJ1-1,TRBV7-3,TGTGCCAGCCGGGTGACAGGGGTGACGTCCAACACTGAAGCTTTCTTT,CASRVTGVTSNTEAFF
NA,NA,TRBJ1-1,TRBV7-2,TGTGCCAGCAGCTTATGGGGGAACACTGAAGCTTTCTTT,CASSLWGNTEAFF
NA,NA,TRBJ1-2,TRBV6-4,TGTGCCAGCAGTGACTCGACCCCGGGACTGGGGGTCTATGGCTACACCTTC,CASSDSTPGLGVYGYTF
NA,NA,TRBJ2-1,TRBV7-9,TGTGCCAGCAGCTTAGCGACCGGGACACTCTACAATGAGCAGTTCTTC,CASSLATGTLYNEQFF
NA,TRBD1,TRBJ1-1,TRBV10-3,TGTGCCATCACAAATAGACAGGGCGATCCAACCACTGAAGCTTTCTTT,CAITNRQGDPTTEAFF
NA,NA,TRBJ2-2,TRBV19,TGTGCCAGTGACTCAGGGGCCGGGGAGCTGTTTTTT,CASDSGAGELFF
NA,NA,TRBJ2-2,TRBV6-1,TGTGCCAGCTTAGGACAGACGAACACCGGGGAGCTGTTTTTT,CASLGQTNTGELFF
NA,NA,TRBJ1-2,TRBV29-1,TGCAGCGGAGCCCTCGGGGGGAACTATGGCTACACCTTC,CSGALGGNYGYTF
NA,NA,TRBJ2-2,TRBV7-3,TGTGCCAGCAGCTTAATTTCAGACGGGGAGCTGTTTTTT,CASSLISDGELFF
NA,NA,TRBJ2-1,TRBV21-1,TGTGCCAGCAGCAAGGAGGGTCTCTCCTACAATGAGCAGTTCTTC,CASSKEGLSYNEQFF
NA,TRBD2,TRBJ2-7,TRBV7-9,TGTGCCAGCAGCTCCCGGACTAGCGGTCGTTCCTACGAGCAGTACTTC,CASSSRTSGRSYEQYF
NA,TRBD1,TRBJ1-2,TRBV7-8,TGTGCCAGCAGTTCCGGGACAGGGGGCTACACCTTC,CASSSGTGGYTF
NA,NA,TRBJ1-1,TRBV28,TGTGCCAGCAGTCTACGGACAGACTTGAACACTGAAGCTTTCTTT,CASSLRTDLNTEAFF
NA,NA,TRBJ1-3,TRBV5-1,TGCGCCAGTAGGGACACTGAAAGGAACACCATATATTTT,CASRDTERNTIYF
NA,TRBD1,TRBJ1-2,TRBV5-6,TGTGCCAGCAGCTTGTCTATGGGACAGGGGGCGAGTGGCTACACCTTC,CASSLSMGQGASGYTF
NA,TRBD2,TRBJ2-5,TRBV7-6,TGTGCCAGCAGCTCGAGACTAGCGGGAGGCCCAGAGCAAGAGACCCAGTACTTC,CASSSRLAGGPEQETQYF
large,NA,TRBJ2-2,TRBV29-1,TGCAGCGTCTTGAAGGGCACCGGGGAGCTGTTTTTT,CSVLKGTGELFF
NA,TRBD1,TRBJ1-3,TRBV27,TGTGCCAGTCGGACAGGTCCCTCTGGAAACACCATATATTTT,CASRTGPSGNTIYF
few,NA,TRBJ2-1,TRBV19,TGTGCCAGCGGCCGGGGGTTAGATGAGCAGTTCTTC,CASGRGLDEQFF
NA,NA,TRBJ2-7,TRBV7-9,TGTGCCAGCAGCTTAGCGGGCAATCGCTACGAGCAGTACTTC,CASSLAGNRYEQYF
NA,TRBD1,TRBJ2-1,TRBV14,TGTGCCAGCAGCCAGGGACAGGGGGAGGAAAATGAGCAGTTCTTC,CASSQGQGEENEQFF
NA,TRBD2,TRBJ2-6,TRBV28,TGTGCCAGCAGTCCCGCGGGAGTCCACTCTGGGGCCAACGTCCTGACTTTC,CASSPAGVHSGANVLTF
NA,NA,TRBJ2-1,TRBV25-1,TGTGCCAGCAGACCAGGAAACAATGAGCAGTTCTTC,CASRPGNNEQFF
NA,NA,TRBJ2-7,TRBV28,TGTGCCAGCAGTTTCCCCACCCCAGGCGGAAGGGGTCCCATGCACGAGCAGTACTTC,CASSFPTPGGRGPMHEQYF
few,TRBD2,TRBJ2-7,TRBV7-9,TGTGCCAGCAGCCCGACTAGCGGGATCTACGAGCAGTACTTC,CASSPTSGIYEQYF
NA,NA,TRBJ2-2,TRBV5-5,TGTGCCAGCAGCTTTGAGACCTCTTCCAAGGGGGAGCTGTTTTTT,CASSFETSSKGELFF
NA,NA,TRBJ1-4,TRBV4-3,TGCGCCAGCAGCCAAGATGGAGGGGAAGAAGAAAAACTGTTTTTT,CASSQDGGEEEKLFF
NA,NA,TRBJ2-1,TRBV7-8,TGTGCCAGCAGCTTAACACAGGGCCCCTCGGATGAGCAGTTCTTC,CASSLTQGPSDEQFF
few,TRBD1,TRBJ1-2,TRBV4-3,TGCGCCAGCAGCCAAGGGGAAACAGGGGTATCTGGCTACACCTTC,CASSQGETGVSGYTF
NA,NA,TRBJ1-1,TRBV7-9,TGTGCCAGCAGCTTAGCCCTTGGGAACACTGAAGCTTTCTTT,CASSLALGNTEAFF
NA,NA,TRBJ2-7,TRBV10-2,TGCGCCAGCAGTTGGTCAGTATCCTACGAGCAGTACTTC,CASSWSVSYEQYF
few,TRBD2,TRBJ2-7,TRBV6-5,TGTGCCAGCAGTGCGGGGACTATCGAGCAGTACTTC,CASSAGTIEQYF
NA,TRBD1,TRBJ1-1,TRBV6-4,TGTGCCAGCAGTGACGTCCCGGGACAGGGGCAATGGAGCACTGAAGCTTTCTTT,CASSDVPGQGQWSTEAFF
NA,NA,TRBJ2-6,TRBV4-3,TGCGCCAGCAGCCAAGATAGGGTAACTGGGGCCAACGTCCTGACTTTC,CASSQDRVTGANVLTF
NA,TRBD2,TRBJ2-1,TRBV4-3,TGCGCCAGCAGCCAAGATGGGACTAGCGGGGGGAATGAGCAGTTCTTC,CASSQDGTSGGNEQFF
once,NA,TRBJ2-1,TRBV21-1,TGTGCCAGCAGCAAACCCCCCATACAGTTCTCCTACAATGAGCAGTTCTTC,CASSKPPIQFSYNEQFF